The present entry profiles one T cell receptor (beta chain) with its context. Its specificity is unknown. Repertoires were generated with immunoSEQ multiplex PCR, while TCRdb's copy carries only in-frame clones and drops some. The sample lists approximately 59,000 clones, roughly 77% seen once, with around 15% in the top ten. The data originate from a study of T cells in tumors after PD-1 blockade. About the research overall: Treatment was either pembrolizumab 200 mg every 3 weeks or cemiplimab 350 mg every 2 weeks. Some patients also took daily vismodegib 150 mg during anti-PD-1 treatment. Study-wide results and limits: Roughly 42% of tumor TCR clonotypes were also found in blood.

Genomic DNA template from tumor biopsies or peripheral blood, about 616 ng to 6,500 ng input. This TCR was recovered from a human donor with basal cell carcinoma. The specimen was PBMCs, collected before anti-PD-1 treatment.

CDR3 sequence: CASGLAGRTDTQYF. The CDR3 bases are TGTGCTAGTGGTTTGGCGGGCCGCACAGATACGCAGTATTTT. The chain combines TRBV12-5 with TRBJ2-3; no reliable D call. The V gene lost 1 base and the J gene lost 1 base, with 6 bases spanning the gap. The CDR3 extends over 14 amino acids. Germline V lookup: CDR1 LGHNT, CDR2 FRNRAP.